Below are 27 T cell receptor beta chains sequenced from a single sample in a study of T cell responses to AZD1222 COVID-19 vaccine. Produced via immunoSEQ multiplex PCR; TCRdb's table is partial and in-frame only. The sample records approximately 100,000 clones, around 90% being singletons. The sample was peripheral blood, taken 28 days after the second AZD1222 dose. These receptors were collected from an adult who received the AZD1222 COVID-19 vaccine.

The chain joins TRBV6-5 to TRBJ2-7; D might be TRBD1 (5 bases). The V and J ends lost 2 bases and 2 bases respectively, with 13 bases between them. This CDR3 comprises 15 residues. In germline, CDR1 is MNHEY, CDR2 SVGAGI. The CDR3 is CASSYGAQTAYEQYF. For the CDR3, the DNA is TGTGCCAGCAGTTACGGGGCCCAAACCGCCTACGAGCAGTACTTC.

CDR3 residues: CASSSMGAGRSDTQYF. The CDR3 DNA follows: TGTGCCAGCAGCTCCATGGGGGCGGGGAGGTCAGATACGCAGTATTTT. The chain links TRBV7-6 to TRBJ2-3; D is possibly TRBD1 or TRBD2 (6 bases each). This CDR3 is 16 amino acids long. V was trimmed by 4 bases and J by 4 bases, leaving 18 bases between them. Germline assignment: CDR1 SGHVS and CDR2 FNYEAQ.

This clone has a single count. CDR3 protein: CASSYGGAAPEAFF. The CDR3 region has the DNA TGTGCCAGCAGTTACGGCGGGGCGGCCCCTGAAGCTTTCTTT. The V and J genes are TRBV6-5 and TRBJ1-1, with D possibly being TRBD1 (5 bases). Trimming took 2 bases from V and 6 from J, leaving 13 bases between them. Germline lookup yields CDR1 MNHEY and CDR2 SVGAGI. The CDR3 is 14 amino acids.

The chain is built from TRBV7-8 and TRBJ1-2; possible D gene TRBD1, 6 bases. The CDR3 runs to 14 residues. Germline V CDR1 and CDR2: SGHVS, FQNEAQ. V was clipped by 2 bases and J by 7 bases, with 14 bases between them. The CDR3: CASSLSGGRGGYTF. CDR3 nucleotides: TGTGCCAGCAGCTTATCTGGGGGCAGGGGTGGCTACACCTTC.

V usage is TRBV9 and J usage is TRBJ1-4; weak D call: TRBD1 (6 bases). The germline gives CDR1 SGDLS, CDR2 YYNGEE. The CDR3 runs to 15 residues. V lost 0 bases, J lost 3 bases, and 9 bases lay in between. In DNA form, the CDR3 reads TGTGCCAGCAGCGTAGGGGGGGCTCCTAATGAAAAACTGTTTTTT. It translates to CASSVGGAPNEKLFF.

The chain links TRBV6-5 to TRBJ2-1; TRBD2 matches at 9 bases. The trim removed 7 bases at V and 7 bases at J, leaving 8 bases unmatched. From germline, CDR1 is MNHEY and CDR2 SVGAGI. This CDR3 has 14 amino acids. CDR3 sequence reads: CASNVRGGDNEQFF. The CDR3 DNA follows: TGTGCCAGCAACGTTCGCGGGGGGGATAATGAGCAGTTCTTC.

V usage is TRBV27 and J usage is TRBJ1-3; no firm D call. V was trimmed by 0 bases and J by 4 bases, leaving 4 bases between them. The CDR3 totals 13 residues. Germline CDR1 MNHEY, CDR2 SMNVEV (reference sequence). As DNA, the CDR3 is TGTGCCAGCAGTTTATCGTTGGGAAACACCATATATTTT. This codes for CASSLSLGNTIYF.

The chain uses TRBV6-1 and TRBJ1-2; possible D gene TRBD1, 5 bases. The V gene's germline CDR1 is MNHNS and CDR2 SASEGT. V dropped 2 bases and J dropped 5 bases, with 15 bases sitting between them. The CDR3 covers 15 residues. CDR3 sequence (DNA): TGTGCCAGCAGTGAAAGGACACCCGTGGGGTATGGCTACACCTTC. Translation gives CASSERTPVGYGYTF.

This chain links TRBV2 with TRBJ1-2; D remains ambiguous. CDR3 length: 13 amino acids. V was trimmed by 1 base and J by 4 bases, leaving 7 bases between them. Germline lookup yields CDR1 SNHLY and CDR2 FYNNEI. In DNA form, the CDR3 reads TGTGCCAGCAGTGAAGGACGGAGCTATGGCTACACCTTC. Amino acid sequence: CASSEGRSYGYTF.

This chain links TRBV7-2 with TRBJ2-4, with D tentatively TRBD2 (6 bases). The V end was cut by 1 base, the J end by 9 bases, with 10 bases between. Per germline, CDR1 SGHTA and CDR2 FQGNSA. The CDR3 loop spans 13 amino acids. Written as DNA, the CDR3 is TGTGCCAGCAGCTTAGTCGGGGGTTCCATTCAGTACTTC. Translating gives CASSLVGGSIQYF.

CDR3 loop: CASSYSRGDTEAFF. The DNA for the CDR3 is TGTGCCAGCAGTTATTCACGAGGGGACACTGAAGCTTTCTTT. The rearrangement links TRBV27 to TRBJ1-1, with D perhaps TRBD1 (5 bases). The CDR3 sequence is 14 residues long. V lost 4 bases and J lost 3, with 12 bases in between. The V gene's germline CDR1 is MNHEY and CDR2 SMNVEV (reference sequence).

This rearrangement joins TRBV5-1 to TRBJ2-3; D is possibly TRBD1 or TRBD2 (5 bases each). The germline V gene has CDR1 SGHRS and CDR2 YFSETQ. The CDR3 has 14 residues. Trimming cost V 0 bases and J 11 bases, with 16 bases left between them. The chain's CDR3 is CASSLAGQPGRQYF. The CDR3 coding sequence is TGCGCCAGCAGCTTGGCCGGGCAGCCAGGGAGGCAGTATTTT.

The chain employs TRBV19 and TRBJ1-2; D is undetermined. Germline assignment: CDR1 LNHDA and CDR2 SQIVND (reference sequence). CDR3 length equals 12 residues. V dropped 6 bases and J dropped 8 bases, with 13 bases sitting between them. Written as DNA, the CDR3 is TGTGCCAGTAGGGGATATTCGGGCGGCTACACCTTC. This encodes CASRGYSGGYTF.

This clone appeared a single time. The chain uses TRBV9 and TRBJ2-7; D is perhaps TRBD1 (6 bases). The V and J ends lost 3 bases and 3 bases respectively, with 16 bases between them. Per germline, CDR1 SGDLS and CDR2 YYNGEE. This CDR3 is 15 amino acids long. The CDR3 sequence is CASSATGGPLYEQYF. The CDR3 bases are TGTGCCAGCAGCGCGACAGGTGGACCGCTCTACGAGCAGTACTTC.

The rearrangement links TRBV6-6 to TRBJ1-4; 8 nucleotides match TRBD1. The CDR3 spans 13 residues. Germline loops: CDR1 MNHNY, CDR2 SVGAGI (reference sequence). CDR3 sequence (DNA): TGTGCTGCAGGGGGCGCAACTAATGAAAAACTGTTTTTT. It is translated as CAAGGATNEKLFF.

The chain couples TRBV10-2 to TRBJ2-2, with 10 positions matching TRBD1. Germline V gene lookup returns CDR1 WSHSY and CDR2 SAAADI. CDR3 length: 15 residues. V trimming: 5 bases; J trimming: 6 bases; junction bases outside the gene matches: 6. The CDR3: CASSQPGTGAGELFF. CDR3 nucleotides: TGCGCCAGCAGTCAACCCGGGACAGGGGCCGGGGAGCTGTTTTTT.

The CDR3 DNA sequence: TGTGCCAGCAGCGCCTCCTACGAGCAGTACTTC. It is translated as CASSASYEQYF. The chain carries TRBV6-5 and TRBJ2-7; D is ambiguous. The CDR3 consists of 11 residues. CDR1 is MNHEY and CDR2 is SVGAGI in the germline V gene. V was cut by 6 bases and J by 0 bases, with 3 bases left in between.

The rearrangement links TRBV3-1 (or the pseudogene TRBV3-2) to TRBJ2-5; no reliable D call. CDR1 is LGHDT and CDR2 is YNNKEL in the germline V gene (reference sequence). Trimming left V 4 bases short and J 1 base short, with 10 bases between. CDR3 size: 14 residues. The CDR3 DNA follows: TGTGCCAGCAGCCCGCGGAGTTTCCAAGAGACCCAGTACTTC. It is translated as CASSPRSFQETQYF.

The CDR3 here is CASSLIGSVSSYEQYF. CDR3 bases: TGTGCCAGCAGCTTGATAGGGTCCGTGAGCTCCTACGAGCAGTACTTC. The rearrangement uses TRBV5-5 and TRBJ2-7; D remains unclear. CDR3 length equals 16 residues. V lost 1 base and J 0 bases, leaving 14 bases between the germline ends. Looked up from germline, CDR1 is SGHKS and CDR2 is YYEKEE (reference sequence).

The table lists this clone with a count of one. V gene TRBV6-1 combines with J gene TRBJ1-3; D call uncertain. Germline CDR1 MNHNS, CDR2 SASEGT. The germline V and J ends were trimmed by 2 bases and 4 bases, with 6 bases remaining between them. The CDR3 has 13 amino acids. In nucleotides, the CDR3 is TGTGCCAGCAGTGAAAAGTCCGGAAACACCATATATTTT. Translation: CASSEKSGNTIYF.

V gene TRBV3-1 (or the pseudogene TRBV3-2) combines with J gene TRBJ1-2, with D uncertain. The CDR3 is 12 amino acids. The V gene's germline CDR1 is LGHDT and CDR2 YNNKEL (reference sequence). Trimming took 6 bases from V and 7 from J, leaving 12 bases between them. CDR3 protein: CASSLGSSGYTF. The CDR3 region has the DNA TGTGCCAGCAGTCTGGGCAGTAGTGGCTACACCTTC.

The chain links TRBV2 to TRBJ1-3; weak D call: TRBD1 (6 bases). Germline CDR1 SNHLY, CDR2 FYNNEI. The V end was cut by 5 bases, the J end by 0 bases, with 11 bases between. This CDR3 spans 15 amino acids. The CDR3 bases are TGTGCCAGCAGTACGGGACAACTCTCTGGAAACACCATATATTTT. Translation: CASSTGQLSGNTIYF.

This clone was counted a single time. The chain uses TRBV27 and TRBJ1-2; D not certain. The CDR3 totals 13 residues. Looked up from germline, CDR1 is MNHEY and CDR2 is SMNVEV (reference sequence). Trimming left V 3 bases short and J 7 bases short, with 12 bases between. The CDR3 region is CASSFGRTGGYTF. The CDR3 DNA is TGTGCCAGCAGTTTCGGAAGGACCGGTGGCTACACCTTC.

This chain links TRBV18 with TRBJ1-2; tentative D call: TRBD1 (6 bases). With 3 bases removed from V and 0 bases from J, the gap between germline ends came to 17 bases. The CDR3 length is 17 residues. The germline gives CDR1 KGHSH, CDR2 LQKENI. The CDR3 spells CASSPNVGRGTNYGYTF. Written as DNA, the CDR3 is TGTGCCAGCTCACCCAATGTCGGCAGGGGAACTAACTATGGCTACACCTTC.

This clone has only one observation. This chain connects TRBV19 to TRBJ1-1, with 8 bases lining up with TRBD1. CDR3 length equals 16 residues. Per germline, CDR1 LNHDA and CDR2 SQIVND (reference sequence). V lost 6 bases and J lost 0; bases outside the gene matches: 9. The CDR3 protein is CASRVGQGYMNTEAFF. CDR3 sequence (DNA): TGTGCCAGTAGGGTCGGACAGGGATACATGAACACTGAAGCTTTCTTT. Full variable domain (outside the CDR3, taken from reference TRBV19 and TRBJ1-1): DGGITQSPKYLFRKEGQNVTLSCEQNLNHDAMYWYRQDPGQGLRLIYYSQIVNDFQKGDIAEGYSVSREKKESFPLTVTSAQKNPTAFYLCASRVGQGYMNTEAFFGQGTRLTVV.

V and J are TRBV5-1 and TRBJ2-1; TRBD2 matches at 7 bases. V lost 7 bases, J lost 8 bases, and 12 bases stayed unmatched. CDR1 is SGHRS, CDR2 YFSETQ, per germline. The CDR3 runs 14 residues. The CDR3 DNA reads as TGCGCCAGCTATTCGGGGGAGGGGTTCGATGAGCAGTTCTTC. This encodes CASYSGEGFDEQFF. The full variable domain, in which reference TRBV5-1 and TRBJ2-1 provide the parts outside the CDR3, is KAGVTQTPRYLIKTRGQQVTLSCSPISGHRSVSWYQQTPGQGLQFLFEYFSETQRNKGNFPGRFSGRQFSNSRSEMNVSTLELGDSALYLCASYSGEGFDEQFFGPGTRLTVL.

The gene calls are TRBV15 and TRBJ1-1; D is ambiguous. The CDR3 is made up of 12 amino acids. Deletions cut 5 bases from V and 6 bases from J, with 10 bases between. Germline CDR1 LNHNV, CDR2 YYDKDF (reference sequence). This CDR3 is CATSSHGAEAFF. The CDR3 DNA sequence: TGTGCCACCAGCTCTCACGGCGCTGAAGCTTTCTTT.